A selection of T cell receptor beta chains follows, all from one sample in a study of shared clonotypes between healthy human individuals. Generated by immunoSEQ multiplex PCR, the TCRdb table keeps only in-frame clones and is missing some. The sample carries approximately 500,000 clones, almost 97% recorded once. Sequences were obtained from naive CD4+ T cells sorted from blood. Receptors originate from a woman aged 25 to 45 in good health. Each CDR3 is given with its conserved first and last residue. D genes are given only for firm matches.

v_call: TRBV11-3; d_call: .; j_call: TRBJ1-2; cdr3_aa: CASSFLRDNYGYTF
v_call: TRBV5-1; d_call: TRBD2; j_call: TRBJ2-7; cdr3_aa: CASSPGLDYEQYF
v_call: TRBV14; d_call: TRBD1; j_call: TRBJ1-1; cdr3_aa: CASRPTGGAYSTEAFF
v_call: TRBV5-6; d_call: TRBD2; j_call: TRBJ2-1; cdr3_aa: CASSSPPGLASNEQFF
v_call: TRBV6-5; d_call: .; j_call: TRBJ1-5; cdr3_aa: CASSSSVFNQPQHF
v_call: TRBV5-1; d_call: .; j_call: TRBJ1-1; cdr3_aa: CASSLTGGRDTEAFF
v_call: TRBV30; d_call: .; j_call: TRBJ1-6; cdr3_aa: CAWRGRGDSPLHF
v_call: TRBV7-4; d_call: .; j_call: TRBJ2-7; cdr3_aa: CASSQTNRSSSLYEQYF
v_call: TRBV11-2; d_call: TRBD1; j_call: TRBJ2-7; cdr3_aa: CASSSRQGPYEQYF
v_call: TRBV4-1; d_call: TRBD1; j_call: TRBJ1-2; cdr3_aa: CASSTQLGQGGYGYTF
v_call: TRBV19; d_call: .; j_call: TRBJ2-3; cdr3_aa: CASSMSGGDTQYF
v_call: TRBV6-6; d_call: TRBD1; j_call: TRBJ1-2; cdr3_aa: CASSPGQGKKEYGYTF
v_call: TRBV6-5; d_call: .; j_call: TRBJ2-7; cdr3_aa: CASSYGGSGAYEQYF
v_call: TRBV29-1; d_call: .; j_call: TRBJ2-7; cdr3_aa: CSVGAVSYEQYF
v_call: TRBV7-2; d_call: TRBD2; j_call: TRBJ2-3; cdr3_aa: CASSLSLAGTTDTQYF
v_call: TRBV6-5; d_call: .; j_call: TRBJ1-2; cdr3_aa: CASSYTGNYGYTF
v_call: TRBV5-4; d_call: .; j_call: TRBJ1-3; cdr3_aa: CASSLGAGSGNTIYF
v_call: TRBV5-4; d_call: TRBD1; j_call: TRBJ2-5; cdr3_aa: CASSLGAQGAGRETQYF
v_call: TRBV6-1; d_call: TRBD2; j_call: TRBJ2-3; cdr3_aa: CASSGTSGTDTQYF
v_call: TRBV19; d_call: .; j_call: TRBJ1-2; cdr3_aa: CASSHEGYGYTF
v_call: TRBV28; d_call: .; j_call: TRBJ1-5; cdr3_aa: CASIKIGQGPIDPQHF
v_call: TRBV7-3; d_call: TRBD2; j_call: TRBJ2-3; cdr3_aa: CASSWAGGIDTQYF
v_call: TRBV27; d_call: TRBD2; j_call: TRBJ2-7; cdr3_aa: CASSRGEASGSFVYEQYF
v_call: TRBV7-2; d_call: TRBD1; j_call: TRBJ2-1; cdr3_aa: CASSTSGTGGTEQFF
v_call: TRBV6-1; d_call: .; j_call: TRBJ2-2; cdr3_aa: CASSEAPGYTGELFF
v_call: TRBV28; d_call: .; j_call: TRBJ2-1; cdr3_aa: CASSPKSRTPYNEQFF
v_call: TRBV13; d_call: TRBD1; j_call: TRBJ2-1; cdr3_aa: CASSFTGESYNEQFF
v_call: TRBV2; d_call: .; j_call: TRBJ1-5; cdr3_aa: CASSADQPQHF
v_call: TRBV19; d_call: .; j_call: TRBJ2-5; cdr3_aa: CASSPAGIQETQYF
v_call: TRBV20-1; d_call: .; j_call: TRBJ1-2; cdr3_aa: CSALVGLVGTF
v_call: TRBV6-1; d_call: .; j_call: TRBJ1-5; cdr3_aa: CASSEIGRTNQPQHF